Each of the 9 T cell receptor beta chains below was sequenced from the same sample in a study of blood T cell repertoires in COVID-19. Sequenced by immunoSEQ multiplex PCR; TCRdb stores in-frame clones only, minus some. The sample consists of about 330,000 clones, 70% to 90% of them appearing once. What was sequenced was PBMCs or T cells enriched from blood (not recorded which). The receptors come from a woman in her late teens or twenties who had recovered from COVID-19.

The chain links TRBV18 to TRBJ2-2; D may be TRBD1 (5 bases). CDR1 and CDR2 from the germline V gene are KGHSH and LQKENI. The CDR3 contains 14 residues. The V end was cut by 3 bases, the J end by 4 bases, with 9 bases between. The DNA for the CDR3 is TGTGCCAGCTCACCCAGGGATATCACCGGGGAGCTGTTTTTT. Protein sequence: CASSPRDITGELFF. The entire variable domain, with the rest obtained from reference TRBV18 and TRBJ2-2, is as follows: NAGVMQNPRHLVRRRGQEARLRCSPMKGHSHVYWYRQLPEEGLKFMVYLQKENIIDESGMPKERFSAEFPKEGPSILRIQQVVRGDSAAYFCASSPRDITGELFFGEGSRLTVL.

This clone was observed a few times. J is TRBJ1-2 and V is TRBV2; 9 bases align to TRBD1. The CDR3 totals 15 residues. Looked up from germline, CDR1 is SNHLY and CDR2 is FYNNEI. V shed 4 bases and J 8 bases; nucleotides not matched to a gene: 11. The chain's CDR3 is CASSVRLQGARGYTF. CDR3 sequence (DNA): TGTGCCAGCAGTGTCCGTCTACAGGGGGCAAGGGGCTACACCTTC.

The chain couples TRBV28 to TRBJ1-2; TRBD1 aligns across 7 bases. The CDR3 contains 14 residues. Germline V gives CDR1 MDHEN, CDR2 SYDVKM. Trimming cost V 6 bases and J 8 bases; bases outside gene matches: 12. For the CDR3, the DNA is TGTGCCAGCAGCGTACTGAATAACAGGGGCGGCTACACCTTC. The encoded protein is CASSVLNNRGGYTF.

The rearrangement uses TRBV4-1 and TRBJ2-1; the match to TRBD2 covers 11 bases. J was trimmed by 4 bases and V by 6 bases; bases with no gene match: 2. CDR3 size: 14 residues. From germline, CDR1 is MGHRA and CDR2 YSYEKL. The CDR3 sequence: CASRGTSGYNEQFF. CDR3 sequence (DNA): TGCGCCAGCAGGGGGACTAGCGGTTACAATGAGCAGTTCTTC.

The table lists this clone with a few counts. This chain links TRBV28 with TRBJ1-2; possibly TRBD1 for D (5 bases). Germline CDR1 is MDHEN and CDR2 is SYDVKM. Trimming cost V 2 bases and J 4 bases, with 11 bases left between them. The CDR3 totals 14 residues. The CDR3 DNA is TGTGCCAGCAGTTTAGGGCAGGGAGGCTATGGCTACACCTTC. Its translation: CASSLGQGGYGYTF.

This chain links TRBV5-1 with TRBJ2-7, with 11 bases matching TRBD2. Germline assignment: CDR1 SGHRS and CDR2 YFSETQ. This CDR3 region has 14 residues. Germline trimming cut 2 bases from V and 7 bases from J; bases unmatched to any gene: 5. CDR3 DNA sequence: TGCGCCAGCAGCTTAACTAGCGGGAGCGAAGAGCAGTACTTC. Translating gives CASSLTSGSEEQYF.

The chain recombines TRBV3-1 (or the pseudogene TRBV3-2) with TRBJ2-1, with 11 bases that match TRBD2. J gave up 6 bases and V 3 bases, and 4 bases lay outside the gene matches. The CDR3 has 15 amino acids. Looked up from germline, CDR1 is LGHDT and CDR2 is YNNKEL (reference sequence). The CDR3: CASSHLAGGGNEQFF. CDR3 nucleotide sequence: TGTGCCAGCAGCCATTTAGCGGGAGGGGGCAATGAGCAGTTCTTC.

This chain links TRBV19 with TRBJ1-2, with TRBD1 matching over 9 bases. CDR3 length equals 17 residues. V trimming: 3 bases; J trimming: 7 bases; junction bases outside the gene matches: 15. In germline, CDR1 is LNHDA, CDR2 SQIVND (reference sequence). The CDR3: CASSIRAGQGRPSGYTF. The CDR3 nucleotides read TGTGCCAGTAGTATCAGAGCTGGACAGGGGCGACCCAGTGGCTACACCTTC.

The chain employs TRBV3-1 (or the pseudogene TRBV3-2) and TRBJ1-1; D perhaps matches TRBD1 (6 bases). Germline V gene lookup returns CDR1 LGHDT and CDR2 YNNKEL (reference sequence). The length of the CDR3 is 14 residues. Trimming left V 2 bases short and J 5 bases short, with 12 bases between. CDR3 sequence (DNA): TGTGCCAGCAGCCAAATGGAAAGGGGGACTGAAGCTTTCTTT. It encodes CASSQMERGTEAFF.